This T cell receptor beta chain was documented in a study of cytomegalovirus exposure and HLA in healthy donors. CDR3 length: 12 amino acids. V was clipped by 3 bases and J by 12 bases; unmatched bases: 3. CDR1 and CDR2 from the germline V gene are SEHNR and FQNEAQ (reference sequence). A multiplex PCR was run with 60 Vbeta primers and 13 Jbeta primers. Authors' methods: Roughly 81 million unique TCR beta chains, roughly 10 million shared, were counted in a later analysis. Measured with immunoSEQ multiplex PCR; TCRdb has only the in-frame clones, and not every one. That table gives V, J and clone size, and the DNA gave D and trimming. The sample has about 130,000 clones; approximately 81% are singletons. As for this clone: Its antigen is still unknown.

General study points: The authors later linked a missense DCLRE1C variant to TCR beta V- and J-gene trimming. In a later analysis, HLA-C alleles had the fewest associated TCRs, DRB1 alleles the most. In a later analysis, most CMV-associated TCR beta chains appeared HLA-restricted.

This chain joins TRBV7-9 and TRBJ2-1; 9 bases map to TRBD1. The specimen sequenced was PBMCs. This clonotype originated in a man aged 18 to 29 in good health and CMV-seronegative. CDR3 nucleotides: TGTGCCAGCAGCTTGGGACAGGGCGGGCAGTTCTTC. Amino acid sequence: CASSLGQGGQFF.